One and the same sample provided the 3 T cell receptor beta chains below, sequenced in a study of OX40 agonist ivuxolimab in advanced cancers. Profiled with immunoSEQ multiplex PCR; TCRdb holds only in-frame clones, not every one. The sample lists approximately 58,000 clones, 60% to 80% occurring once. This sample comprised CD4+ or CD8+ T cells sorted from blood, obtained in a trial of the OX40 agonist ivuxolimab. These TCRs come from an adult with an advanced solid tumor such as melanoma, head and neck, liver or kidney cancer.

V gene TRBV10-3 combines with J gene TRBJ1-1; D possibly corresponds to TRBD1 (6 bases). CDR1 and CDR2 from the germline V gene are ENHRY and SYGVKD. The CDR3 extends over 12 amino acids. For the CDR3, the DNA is TGTGCGACATCAGGGGAGAGTACTGAAGCTTTCTTT. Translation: CATSGESTEAFF.

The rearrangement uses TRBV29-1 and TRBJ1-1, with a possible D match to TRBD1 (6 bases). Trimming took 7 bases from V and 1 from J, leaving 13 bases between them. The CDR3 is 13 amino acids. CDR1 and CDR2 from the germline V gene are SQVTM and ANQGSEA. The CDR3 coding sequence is TGCAGCGCCTCAGGGGAGTGGAACACTGAAGCTTTCTTT. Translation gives CSASGEWNTEAFF.

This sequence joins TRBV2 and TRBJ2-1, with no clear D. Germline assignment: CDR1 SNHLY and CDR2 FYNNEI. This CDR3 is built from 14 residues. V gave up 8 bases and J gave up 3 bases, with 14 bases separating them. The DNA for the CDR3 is TGTGCCAGCGTCCCTGAATGGGGCTACAATGAGCAGTTCTTC. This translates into CASVPEWGYNEQFF. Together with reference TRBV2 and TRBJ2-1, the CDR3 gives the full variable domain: EPEVTQTPSHQVTQMGQEVILRCVPISNHLYFYWYRQILGQKVEFLVSFYNNEISEKSEIFDDQFSVERPDGSNFTLKIRSTKLEDSAMYFCASVPEWGYNEQFFGPGTRLTVL.